The entry below gives a single T cell receptor (beta chain) sequence along with its context. The target of this receptor is not known. No base-level quality is on record; no much larger clone is a single base apart. The cohort comprised around 700 healthy bone marrow donors. At the time of sampling, every cohort member was nominally healthy, though immune exposures that went unrecorded were likely present. The donor tested CMV seronegative and was one of the 352 seronegative cohort members. A peripheral blood sample was collected from each donor, and TCR beta sequencing was performed on peripheral blood mononuclear cells. The Qiagen DNeasy Blood Extraction Kit was used to extract genomic DNA from the blood cell samples. The CDR3, cysteine through phenylalanine, is 14 amino acids long. Left in the record is the CDR3 DNA by itself, 42 bases read in frame from the first base. V gives up 6 bases and J gives up 5 bases, and the segment between their germline ends measures 16 bases. The germline V gene encodes CDR1 LNHDA and CDR2 SQIVND (reference sequence).

The library was obtained by the immunoSEQ multiplex PCR assay. For the multiplex PCR, a mixture combining 60 forward primers for TCR Vbeta segments and 13 reverse primers for TCR Jbeta segments was used. Amplification of the CDR3 region of rearranged TCR beta genes was performed with a multiplex PCR assay on genomic DNA. Amplified TCR beta libraries were sequenced as 87-base-pair reads on the Illumina HiSeq System. In the authors' own workflow: A later analysis tallied tens of millions of unique TCR beta chains across the 610 or so repertoires, and approximately 12 million of those chains were shared by two or more donors. Raw reads were error-corrected and collapsed into unique sequences by a nearest-neighbor algorithm in which closely related sequences were merged to remove PCR and sequencing errors. CDR3 sequences were aligned to IMGT reference sequences to assign V, D and J gene segments. For a sequence to be retained, a match of at least six nucleotides was required to both a V gene segment and a J gene segment. Rearrangements were classified as productive when the CDR3 lacked stop codons and remained in frame with V and J, and all other rearrangements were classified as non-productive. CDR3 was defined by IMGT convention, running from the second conserved V-encoded cysteine to the conserved J-encoded phenylalanine. The earlier analysis of a few hundred of the donors excluded sequences that lacked an unambiguous match to a single V gene segment. In an earlier analysis of some 590 of the donors, V segments were called functional above 56.7% productive rearrangements and were called segregating when the between-donor standard deviation exceeded 5%. A statistical classification framework was developed to diagnose cytomegalovirus status using the catalog of TCR beta chain sequences. In a later analysis, TCR nucleotide sequences were compared against IMGT/GENE-DB human TR gene sequences so that V and J genes could be assigned. Using the TCRdist pipeline, a later analysis assigned CDR3 sequences along with most-parsimonious VDJ recombination scenarios. In a later analysis, every TCR beta chain was defined by the combination of its CDR3 amino acid sequence and its V-gene family, and reads without a unique V-gene family were dropped. In a later analysis, 450 to 600 highly shared, low-generation-probability nucleotide sequences were removed to address suspected cross-contamination and a sequencing artifact. In a later analysis, a clonal expansion index for each public chain was calculated from normalized within-repertoire ranks of inferred template counts. In a later analysis, generation probabilities were computed with a VDJ recombination model fitted to out-of-frame rearrangements, and the resulting probabilities were checked against IGoR. Hypergeometric tests were used in a later analysis to score TCR-TCR, TCR-HLA and TCR-CMV co-occurrence, with a repertoire-size bias correction applied to the TCR pairs. In a later analysis, false discovery rates were estimated by permuting HLA or CMV assignments 20 times. In a later analysis, co-occurring TCRs were grouped with DBSCAN, and TCRdist sequence similarity was added when clustering was performed within HLA-allele-positive subsets. Repertoires with fewer than 30,000 or more than 120,000 public chains were left out of co-occurrence clustering, as were about 5 repertoires with anomalous nucleotide sharing. TCRdb retrieved this table from immuneACCESS and kept in-frame rearrangements only. Not all clones are present; in checked studies, unresolved V genes account for under half, and no reason is known for the remainder. V and J calls and clone size follow that table, whereas D and trimming were derived from the DNA. For this sample the table gives over 150,000 clones, of which roughly three quarters were detected only once. 2.9% of the sample comes from the top ten.

The sample is drawn from a study of cytomegalovirus exposure and HLA in healthy donors (TCRdb year 2017). For context, the study as a whole: An earlier analysis of some 600 of the donors reported over 250 Gb of sequence data and 117 million unique TCR beta sequences obtained from about 200 million T cells. HLA typing included class I and class II loci at four-digit resolution. The study was designed to test whether signatures of past pathogen exposure could be identified by cataloging public T cell receptors. On average, 235,054 unique TCR beta nucleotide sequences were sequenced per donor among about 400 genotyped donors of the cohort, with roughly 20% of those sequences being non-productive. Donor age, sex, ethnicity and CMV serostatus were compiled alongside the repertoire data. Of the roughly 400 genotyped donors, roughly 85% fell in the genetic ancestry cluster associated with self-reported Caucasian donors. About five DR-DQ haplotypes were treated as single units for association and clustering because of strong linkage in the cohort. Genome-wide SNP genotypes for about 60% of the 666 donors were used in a later genetic analysis, which treated that subset as a discovery cohort. Rather than using new phenotypic data, the later analysis identified candidate immune exposures from TCR beta sequences and from how often those sequences occurred across donors. To study patterns of TCR occurrence, a later analysis re-analyzed previously published TCR beta repertoires from hundreds of donors and added high-resolution HLA genotyping. An earlier analysis of a few hundred of the donors applied high-throughput TCR beta sequencing to assess whether each TCR beta V gene segment acted as functional or pseudogenic. The T cell repertoires of about 700 subjects were profiled by immunosequencing and related to cytomegalovirus serostatus. Typing coverage differed by locus: A, B, C, DRB1 and DQB1 were typed in about 620-630 donors, DQA1 in 500 to 550, DPA1 in roughly 590, and DPB1 in just under 480. To predict cytomegalovirus infection status, the study combined high-throughput TCR immunosequencing, statistical association of individual TCRs with disease status, and machine learning. Along with the approximately 650-subject first cohort, a separate validation cohort of more than 90 different subjects was used. An early release covering 550 to 650 HLA-typed donors comprised 250 to 350 gigabases of sequencing data and approximately 80 million unique TCR sequences. All discovery cohort repertoires had been generated on a single sequencing platform. Beyond this particular receptor, the publication reports: An association between a missense DCLRE1C variant and V-gene and J-gene trimming of TCR beta chains was found in a later genetic analysis and replicated in an independent cohort. Most CMV-associated TCR beta chains appeared to be HLA-restricted in a later analysis, and the HLA associations seemed to be driven largely by CMV exposure. Because the 87-base-pair reads could not distinguish some IMGT-functional V segments, including TRBV6-2 and TRBV6-3, those segments were excluded. The only immune exposure information available for the cohort was CMV serostatus. In vitro tests confirmed that a few of the cytomegalovirus-associated TCR beta chains recognize cytomegalovirus antigens. Linkage disequilibrium might explain the correlated functional status among segregating V segments, but an unknown experimental factor could not be ruled out. In a later analysis, more than 15,000 TCR beta sequences were associated with specific HLA alleles at a false discovery rate of 0.05. In a later analysis, several top co-occurrence clusters were reported to appear linked to parvovirus B19, influenza, CMV and Epstein-Barr virus. Cytomegalovirus status was reported to be diagnosed by the classifier with high specificity and sensitivity in both the original and validation cohorts. Most TCR sequences were seen in very few donors, while some public TCRs were found in many individuals. Because counts were too low, seventeen rarely observed V segments, including chromosome 9 orphons, were excluded from the earlier analysis of around 590 of the donors. In a later analysis, HLA-associated TCR beta chains were found to be more clonally expanded and to have lower generation probabilities than equally common non-associated chains. Because HLA typing was unavailable for some donors at each locus, only the typed subset was used in association tests. A further reported finding was that TCR beta sequences accurately predicted the HLA-A and HLA-B alleles for most subjects in the first cohort. A total of about 180 TCR beta chains were listed by the study as associated with cytomegalovirus. In a later analysis, TCR association rates were found to vary across HLA loci, with the most associated TCRs seen for DRB1 alleles and the fewest for HLA-C alleles. In an earlier analysis of more than 500 of the donors, most TCR beta V segments appeared in productive rearrangements about 87% or about 30% of the time, broadly matching IMGT annotations. Presence/absence analyses assumed roughly uniform sequencing depth across donors, an assumption that may not hold. Only TCR beta chains were sequenced in this cohort, and the absence of alpha or paired-chain data limited detectable features. Assigning TCR associations to individual alleles was difficult when HLA alleles, especially DR and DQ, strongly co-occurred. A cluster of highly shared sequence variants was judged likely to represent a technical artifact of the sequencing pipeline. According to the authors, the approach could potentially be generalized to other disease states and immunological phenotypes. Compared with the roughly 670-donor mean, donors in an Asian-associated ancestry cluster had fewer N-insertions in productive TCRs, according to a later genetic analysis.

The V and J genes are TRBV19 and TRBJ1-2, with no confidently assigned D gene. The TCR sequence derives from a male donor in good health and CMV-seronegative. Sequencing was done on a sample of PBMCs. DNA sequence: TGTGCCAGTAGCCCGTGGGGAGAAGTATATGGCTACACCTTC. Its product reads: CASSPWGEVYGYTF.